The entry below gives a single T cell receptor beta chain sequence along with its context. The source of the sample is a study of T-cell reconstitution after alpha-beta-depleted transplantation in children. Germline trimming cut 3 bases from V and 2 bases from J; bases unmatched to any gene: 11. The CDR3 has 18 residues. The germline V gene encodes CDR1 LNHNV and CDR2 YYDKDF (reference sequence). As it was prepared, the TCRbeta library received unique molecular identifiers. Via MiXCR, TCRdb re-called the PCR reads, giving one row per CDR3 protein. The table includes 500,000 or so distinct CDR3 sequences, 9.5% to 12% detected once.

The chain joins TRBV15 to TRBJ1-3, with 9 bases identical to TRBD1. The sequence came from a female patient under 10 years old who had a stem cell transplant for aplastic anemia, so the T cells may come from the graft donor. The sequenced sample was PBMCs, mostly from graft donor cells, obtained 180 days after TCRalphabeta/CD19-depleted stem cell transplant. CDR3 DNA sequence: TGTGCCACCAGCAGGGAAGCGGGACAGGGAATTACTGGAAACACCATATATTTT. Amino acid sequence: CATSREAGQGITGNTIYF.